This TCR beta chain emerged from a study of T cells in Graves' hyperthyroidism and ophthalmopathy. Points from the study as a whole: Peripheral blood also featured most of the thyroid clonotypes expanded above 0.001.

The CDR3 regions of TCR beta were amplified from RNA transcripts. The HTBI primer set was used in a first-round RT-PCR of the TCR CDR3. TCRdb fed the multiplex PCR reads into MiXCR, producing one record per CDR3 protein. Among a few hundred thousand distinct CDR3 sequences listed, 20% to 25% were seen once. Investigators excluded patients with uncontrolled infection, other autoimmune disease, pregnancy or lactation. Deletions cut 0 bases from V and 4 bases from J, with 6 bases between. This CDR3 comprises 13 residues. CDR1 is MNHEY and CDR2 is SVGAGI in the germline V gene. Note on this clonotype: The antigen remains unidentified.

The sample consisted of blood. The chain has TRBV6-5 and TRBJ1-2, with D possibly TRBD1 on 5 matching bases. The TCR sequence derives from a man younger than 30 with Graves' hyperthyroidism. The CDR3 reads CASSYSGVYGYTF. The CDR3 nucleotides read TGTGCCAGCAGTTACTCAGGGGTCTATGGCTACACCTTC.